The present T cell receptor beta chain was sequenced within a study of OX40 agonist ivuxolimab in advanced cancers. Study as a whole: The patients' treatment was ivuxolimab, an agonistic anti-OX40 (CD134) antibody. Prior anti-PD-1, anti-PD-L1 or anti-CTLA-4 therapy did not bar entry, and 30% to 40% had some. Study results and limitations: Among the lowest peripheral clonal expansion occurred in 0.1-3.0 mg/kg partial responders.

To note about this clone: Its antigen remains unidentified.

It was autoimmune disease history or systemic immunosuppression that excluded patients. The length of the CDR3 is 16 residues. Germline-derived CDR1 and CDR2 are SGDLS and YYNGEE. The germline V and J ends were trimmed by 0 bases and 0 bases, with 9 bases remaining between them. Sequenced by immunoSEQ multiplex PCR; TCRdb stores in-frame clones only, minus some. Here the sample spans fewer than 80,000 clones, approximately 86% being singletons. The chain employs TRBV9 and TRBJ2-2; D uncertain. The source was CD4+ or CD8+ T cells sorted from blood, collected in a trial of the OX40 agonist ivuxolimab. The clonotype was recovered from an adult with an advanced solid tumor such as melanoma, head and neck, liver or kidney cancer. This chain's CDR3 is CASSVGIRANTGELFF. In nucleotides, the CDR3 is TGTGCCAGCAGCGTAGGCATCCGGGCGAACACCGGGGAGCTGTTTTTT.